Listed below are T cell receptor beta chains from one sample, sequenced in a study of cytomegalovirus exposure and HLA in healthy donors. Clones were read by immunoSEQ multiplex PCR, and TCRdb kept only the in-frame ones, dropping some. The data show approximately 110,000 clones, around 80% seen once. Sequenced sample: PBMCs. All receptors come from a woman aged 30 to 39 in good health and CMV-seronegative. Each CDR3 is given with its conserved first and last residue. D genes are given only for firm matches. Clone size is not always given. Where it is, it says once, few, many or a class for expanded clones.

V,D,J,size,DNA,CDR3
TRBV7-9,TRBD2,TRBJ2-1,once,TGTGCCAGCAGCTCCCTTTCGTGGGCTAGCGGCAATGAGCAGTTCTTC,CASSSLSWASGNEQFF
TRBV7-2,.,TRBJ2-7,.,TGTGCCAGCAGCTTAGTTCGGGAGCAGTACTTC,CASSLVREQYF
TRBV25-1,TRBD2,TRBJ2-1,.,TGTGCCAGCAGTGGCGGGACTAGCATTTGGTCCTACAATGAGCAGTTCTTC,CASSGGTSIWSYNEQFF
TRBV7-9,.,TRBJ1-3,.,TGTTCCAGCAGCCCTCGAGGGACACACTCTGGAAACACCATATATTTT,CSSSPRGTHSGNTIYF
TRBV4-2,.,TRBJ2-7,.,TGTGCCAGCAGCCAAGTACCGGGACGGACTAACTACGAGCAGTACTTC,CASSQVPGRTNYEQYF
TRBV7-2,TRBD2,TRBJ2-1,.,TGTGCCAGCAGCTTAGGGCGTCGAAGGACTAGCGGAATGAATGAGCAGTTCTTC,CASSLGRRRTSGMNEQFF
TRBV7-7,TRBD2,TRBJ2-5,few,TGTGCTAGCAGCTTGACTAGCGGACGACAAGAGACCCAGTACTTC,CASSLTSGRQETQYF
TRBV30,.,TRBJ1-4,.,TGTGCCTGGAGCGCCGCCGCTCGAGGTGAAAAACTGTTTTTT,CAWSAAARGEKLFF
TRBV6-5,TRBD1,TRBJ1-2,few,TGTGCCAGCAGAGGGGGACAGGGATATGTTAGCTACACCTTC,CASRGGQGYVSYTF
TRBV4-1,.,TRBJ1-4,.,TGCGCCAGCAGCCAAGCCGGACAGAACAATGAAAAACTGTTTTTT,CASSQAGQNNEKLFF
TRBV9,TRBD2,TRBJ2-3,.,TGTGCCAGCAGCGTAGGACTTGGGACGACTAGCGGGGGAGATACGCAGTATTTT,CASSVGLGTTSGGDTQYF
TRBV30,TRBD1,TRBJ1-1,.,TGTGCCTGGAGTCAGGGACAGGGGCTAGCTTTCTTT,CAWSQGQGLAFF
TRBV19,.,TRBJ2-1,few,TGTGCCAGTAGTATCACAGGGCGAATTAGGGATGAGCAGTTCTTC,CASSITGRIRDEQFF
TRBV5-4,TRBD1,TRBJ1-1,.,TGTGCCAGCAGCTCCGGACAGGGGGTGAACACTGAAGCTTTCTTT,CASSSGQGVNTEAFF
TRBV5-1,.,TRBJ1-1,.,TGCGCCAGCAGCCCTGCTATGAACACTGAAGCTTTCTTT,CASSPAMNTEAFF
TRBV10-3,TRBD1,TRBJ2-5,.,TGTGCCATCAGTCCCGGGACAGTGGAGACCCAGTACTTC,CAISPGTVETQYF
TRBV19,.,TRBJ1-3,.,TGTGCCAGTAGTACACTGCACTCTGGAAACACCATATATTTT,CASSTLHSGNTIYF
TRBV10-3,TRBD2,TRBJ2-7,.,TGTGCCATCAGTTCGGGACTAGCGGGAGGGCCGACCACCTACGAGCAGTACTTC,CAISSGLAGGPTTYEQYF
TRBV19,.,TRBJ1-4,.,TGTGCCAGTAGTATGGGCGGCAGGGGTTGGGAAAAACTGTTTTTT,CASSMGGRGWEKLFF
TRBV13,TRBD1,TRBJ1-1,.,TGTGCCAGCAGCCAAGGGGGACAGGGAAGCACTGAAGCTTTCTTT,CASSQGGQGSTEAFF
TRBV6-5,TRBD2,TRBJ2-7,.,TGTGCCAGCGGAAGGACTAGCTCAGCCTACGAGCAGTACTTC,CASGRTSSAYEQYF
TRBV7-9,.,TRBJ2-5,once,TGTGCCAGCAGCCTTAGGGGGACCGGGACCCAGTACTTC,CASSLRGTGTQYF
TRBV11-3,.,TRBJ2-3,.,TGTGCCAGCAGCTTAACCCTGCTTCCTTTCGGGGCAGATACGCAGTATTTT,CASSLTLLPFGADTQYF
TRBV9,.,TRBJ2-5,.,TGTGCCAGCAGTCCAGCAGGGGAATTGGAGACCCAGTACTTC,CASSPAGELETQYF
TRBV27,TRBD2,TRBJ2-3,few,TGTGCCAGCAGTTTATCCCAAGCGGGAGGGTCAACAGATACGCAGTATTTT,CASSLSQAGGSTDTQYF
TRBV6-6,TRBD1,TRBJ2-3,.,TGTGCCAGCAACGACAGGGTCAGGGCAGATACGCAGTATTTT,CASNDRVRADTQYF
TRBV13,TRBD1,TRBJ2-7,.,TGTGCCAGCAGCTTGGACAGGGACTCCTACGAGCAGTACTTC,CASSLDRDSYEQYF
TRBV7-6,TRBD1,TRBJ1-1,.,TGTGCCAGCAGCCCCACGGACAGGGAGAGAACTGAAGCTTTCTTT,CASSPTDRERTEAFF
TRBV5-1,TRBD1,TRBJ2-5,.,TGCGCCAGCAGCACGGGCCGGGACAGGCGCAAAGAGACCCAGTACTTC,CASSTGRDRRKETQYF
TRBV19,TRBD1,TRBJ1-1,few,TGTGCCAGTAGTATGACAGGGGCATCTGAAGCTTTCTTT,CASSMTGASEAFF
TRBV9,.,TRBJ2-1,few,TGTGCCAGCAGCCAACTTGGCTCCTACAATGAGCAGTTCTTC,CASSQLGSYNEQFF
TRBV18,TRBD2,TRBJ2-5,.,TGTGCCAGCTCACCACCCAATTCCGGGACTAGCTCAGGGGAGACCCAGTACTTC,CASSPPNSGTSSGETQYF
TRBV6-6,TRBD1,TRBJ1-5,.,TGTGCCAGCAGTTACGGGACAGGGGACAATCAGCCCCAGCATTTT,CASSYGTGDNQPQHF
TRBV4-1,TRBD1,TRBJ2-5,.,TGCGCCAGCAGCCAGGGGACAGTCCCCCTCCTAGGGGCCCAGTACTTC,CASSQGTVPLLGAQYF
TRBV5-1,TRBD2,TRBJ2-7,.,TGCGCCAGCAGCCCCCTCCTAGCGGGGGGTTCCAGCTCCTACGAGCAGTACTTC,CASSPLLAGGSSSYEQYF
TRBV7-2,.,TRBJ2-2,.,TGTGCCAGCAGCCCTTCACAGGGTGCATTAGGGGAGCTGTTTTTT,CASSPSQGALGELFF
TRBV15,TRBD2,TRBJ2-3,.,TGTGCCACCAGCGGGCGGCTAGCGGGGTCTACAGATACGCAGTATTTT,CATSGRLAGSTDTQYF